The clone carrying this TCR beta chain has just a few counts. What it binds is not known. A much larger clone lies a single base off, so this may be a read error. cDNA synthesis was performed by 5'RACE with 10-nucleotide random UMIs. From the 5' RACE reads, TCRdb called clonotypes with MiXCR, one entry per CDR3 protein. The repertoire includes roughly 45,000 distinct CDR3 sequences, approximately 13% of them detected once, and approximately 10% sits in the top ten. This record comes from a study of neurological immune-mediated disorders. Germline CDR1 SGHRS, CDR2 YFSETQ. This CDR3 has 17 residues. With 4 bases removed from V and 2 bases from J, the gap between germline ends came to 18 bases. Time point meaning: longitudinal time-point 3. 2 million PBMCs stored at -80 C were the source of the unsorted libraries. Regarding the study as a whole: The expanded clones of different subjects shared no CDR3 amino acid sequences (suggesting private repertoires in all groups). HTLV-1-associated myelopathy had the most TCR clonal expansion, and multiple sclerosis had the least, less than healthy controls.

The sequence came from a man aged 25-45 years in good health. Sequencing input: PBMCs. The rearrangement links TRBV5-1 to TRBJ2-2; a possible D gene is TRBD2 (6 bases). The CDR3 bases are TGCGCCAGCAGCACGGGCTATGGCGGGAAAAACACCGGGGAGCTGTTTTTT. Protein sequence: CASSTGYGGKNTGELFF.